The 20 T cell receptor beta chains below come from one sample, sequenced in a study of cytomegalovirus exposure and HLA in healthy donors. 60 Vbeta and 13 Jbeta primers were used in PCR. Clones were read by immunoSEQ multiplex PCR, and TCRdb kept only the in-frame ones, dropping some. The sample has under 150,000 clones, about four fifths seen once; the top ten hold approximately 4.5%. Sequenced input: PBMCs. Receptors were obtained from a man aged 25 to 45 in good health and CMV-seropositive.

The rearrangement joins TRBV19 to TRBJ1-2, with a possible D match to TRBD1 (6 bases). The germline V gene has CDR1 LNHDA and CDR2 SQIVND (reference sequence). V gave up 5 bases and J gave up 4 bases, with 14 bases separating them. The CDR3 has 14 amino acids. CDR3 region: CASSLLGQFYGYTF. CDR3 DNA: TGTGCCAGTAGTCTACTCGGACAGTTCTATGGCTACACCTTC.

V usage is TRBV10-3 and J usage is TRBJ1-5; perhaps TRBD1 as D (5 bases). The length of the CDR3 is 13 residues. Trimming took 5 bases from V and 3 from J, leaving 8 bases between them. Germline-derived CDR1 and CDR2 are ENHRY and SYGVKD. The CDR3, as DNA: TGTGCCATCAGTCCAGGGCACAATCAGCCCCAGCATTTT. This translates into CAISPGHNQPQHF.

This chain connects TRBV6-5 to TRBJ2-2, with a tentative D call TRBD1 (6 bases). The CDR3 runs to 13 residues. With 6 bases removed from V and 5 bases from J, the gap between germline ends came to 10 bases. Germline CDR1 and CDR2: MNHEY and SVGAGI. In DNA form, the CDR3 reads TGTGCCAGCAGATCAGGGGAAACCGGGGAGCTGTTTTTT. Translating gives CASRSGETGELFF.

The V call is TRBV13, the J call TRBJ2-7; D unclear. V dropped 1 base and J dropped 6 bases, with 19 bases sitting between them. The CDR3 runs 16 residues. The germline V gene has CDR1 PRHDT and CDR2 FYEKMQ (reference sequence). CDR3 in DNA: TGTGCCAGCAGCTTAGCCGGCGACTTACTTCTGGGCGAGCAGTACTTC. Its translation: CASSLAGDLLLGEQYF. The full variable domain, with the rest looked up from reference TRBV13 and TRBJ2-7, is AAGVIQSPRHLIKEKRETATLKCYPIPRHDTVYWYQQGPGQDPQFLISFYEKMQSDKGSIPDRFSAQQFSDYHSELNMSSLELGDSALYFCASSLAGDLLLGEQYFGPGTRLTVT.

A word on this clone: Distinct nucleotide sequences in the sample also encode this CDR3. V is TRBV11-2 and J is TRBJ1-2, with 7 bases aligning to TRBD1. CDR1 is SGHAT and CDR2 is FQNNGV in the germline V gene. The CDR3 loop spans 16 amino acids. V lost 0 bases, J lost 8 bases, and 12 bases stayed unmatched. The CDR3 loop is CASSLDQGGVISGYTF. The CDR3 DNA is TGTGCCAGCAGCTTAGATCAGGGGGGAGTCATCAGCGGCTACACCTTC. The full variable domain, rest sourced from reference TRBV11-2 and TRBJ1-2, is EAGVAQSPRYKIIEKRQSVAFWCNPISGHATLYWYQQILGQGPKLLIQFQNNGVVDDSQLPKDRFSAERLKGVDSTLKIQPAKLEDSAVYLCASSLDQGGVISGYTFGSGTRLTVV.

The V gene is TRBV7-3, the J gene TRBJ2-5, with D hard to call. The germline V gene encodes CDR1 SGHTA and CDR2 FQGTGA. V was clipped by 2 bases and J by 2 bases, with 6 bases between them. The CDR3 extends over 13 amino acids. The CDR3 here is CASSLEAQETQYF. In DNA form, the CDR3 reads TGTGCCAGCAGCTTAGAAGCACAAGAGACCCAGTACTTC.

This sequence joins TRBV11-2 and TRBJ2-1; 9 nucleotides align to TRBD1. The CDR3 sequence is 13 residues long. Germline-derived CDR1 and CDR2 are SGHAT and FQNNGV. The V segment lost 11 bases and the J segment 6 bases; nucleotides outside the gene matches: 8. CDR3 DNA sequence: TGTGCCCAGGGGACAGGGTTCGGCAATGAGCAGTTCTTC. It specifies CAQGTGFGNEQFF.

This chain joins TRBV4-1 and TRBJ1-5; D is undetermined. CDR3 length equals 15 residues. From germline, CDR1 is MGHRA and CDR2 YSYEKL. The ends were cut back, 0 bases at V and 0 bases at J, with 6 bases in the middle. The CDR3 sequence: CASSQDGNSNQPQHF. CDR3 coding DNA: TGCGCCAGCAGCCAAGACGGGAATAGCAATCAGCCCCAGCATTTT.

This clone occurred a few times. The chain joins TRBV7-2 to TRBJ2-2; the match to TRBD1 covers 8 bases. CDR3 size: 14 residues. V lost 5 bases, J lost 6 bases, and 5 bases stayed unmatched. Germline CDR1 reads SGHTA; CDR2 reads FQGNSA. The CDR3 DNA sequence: TGTGCCAGCAGCGGACAGGGTTTGGCCGGGGAGCTGTTTTTT. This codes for CASSGQGLAGELFF.

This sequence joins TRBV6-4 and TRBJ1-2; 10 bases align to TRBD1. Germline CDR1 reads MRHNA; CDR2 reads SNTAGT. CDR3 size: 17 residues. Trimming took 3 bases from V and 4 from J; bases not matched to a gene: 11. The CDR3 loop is CASSETGTGAISYGYTF. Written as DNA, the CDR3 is TGTGCCAGCAGTGAGACCGGGACAGGGGCAATTTCCTATGGCTACACCTTC.

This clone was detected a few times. For the CDR3, the DNA is TGCGCCAGCAGCCAAGACGAGACAACCTATGGCTACACCTTC. This sequence encodes CASSQDETTYGYTF. V and J are TRBV4-3 and TRBJ1-2; D uncertain. This CDR3 has 14 amino acids. The V end lost 0 bases, the J end lost 4 bases, and 9 bases lay between the germline ends. Germline V gene lookup returns CDR1 LGHNA and CDR2 YSLEER.

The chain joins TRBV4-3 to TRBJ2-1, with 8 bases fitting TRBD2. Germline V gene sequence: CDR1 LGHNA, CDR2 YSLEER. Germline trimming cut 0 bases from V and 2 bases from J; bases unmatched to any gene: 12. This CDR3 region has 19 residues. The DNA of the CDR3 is TGCGCCAGCAGCCAAGAGGGTCCTGGCGGGAGGAGGACCTACAATGAGCAGTTCTTC. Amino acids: CASSQEGPGGRRTYNEQFF.

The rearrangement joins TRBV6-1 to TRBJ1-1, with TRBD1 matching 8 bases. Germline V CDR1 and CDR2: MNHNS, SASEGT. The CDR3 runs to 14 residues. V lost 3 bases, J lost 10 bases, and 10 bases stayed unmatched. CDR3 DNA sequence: TGTGCCAGCAGTGAGACTGGTGACAGGGGATTAGCTTTCTTT. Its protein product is CASSETGDRGLAFF.

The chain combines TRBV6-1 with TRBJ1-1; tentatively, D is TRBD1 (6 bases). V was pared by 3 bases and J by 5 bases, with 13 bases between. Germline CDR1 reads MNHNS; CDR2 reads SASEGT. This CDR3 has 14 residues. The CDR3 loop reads CASSDRGFWTEAFF. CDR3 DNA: TGTGCCAGCAGTGACAGGGGTTTTTGGACTGAAGCTTTCTTT.

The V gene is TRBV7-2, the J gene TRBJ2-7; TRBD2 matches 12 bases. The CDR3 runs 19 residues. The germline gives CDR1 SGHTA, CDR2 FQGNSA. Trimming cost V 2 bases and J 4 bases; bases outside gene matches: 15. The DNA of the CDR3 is TGTGCCAGCAGCTTACGTTCACCCAATCCGGGACTAGCGGGTTACGAGCAGTACTTC. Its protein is CASSLRSPNPGLAGYEQYF.

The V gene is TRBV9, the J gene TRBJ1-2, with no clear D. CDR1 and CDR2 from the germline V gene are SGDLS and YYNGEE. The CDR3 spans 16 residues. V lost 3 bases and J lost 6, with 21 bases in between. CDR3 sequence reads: CASSGSGRVLNHGYTF. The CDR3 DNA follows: TGTGCCAGCAGCGGATCGGGGAGGGTCCTGAATCATGGCTACACCTTC.

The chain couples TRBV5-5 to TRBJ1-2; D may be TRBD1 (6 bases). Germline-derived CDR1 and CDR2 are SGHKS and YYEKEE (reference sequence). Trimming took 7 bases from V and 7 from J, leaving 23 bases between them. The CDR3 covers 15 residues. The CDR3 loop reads CASGDEVTGLGGYTF. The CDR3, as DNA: TGTGCCAGCGGCGACGAGGTGACAGGTCTTGGTGGCTACACCTTC.

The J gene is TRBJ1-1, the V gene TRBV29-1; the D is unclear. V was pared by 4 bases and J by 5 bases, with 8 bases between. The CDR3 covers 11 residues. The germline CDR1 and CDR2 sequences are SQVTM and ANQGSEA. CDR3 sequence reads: CSVVRETEAFF. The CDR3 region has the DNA TGCAGCGTTGTTCGGGAAACTGAAGCTTTCTTT.

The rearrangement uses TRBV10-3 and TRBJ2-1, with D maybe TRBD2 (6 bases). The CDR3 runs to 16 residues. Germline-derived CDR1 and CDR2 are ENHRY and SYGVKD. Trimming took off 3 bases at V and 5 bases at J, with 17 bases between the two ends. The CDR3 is CAISDGVRVADNEQFF. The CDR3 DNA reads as TGTGCCATCAGTGATGGGGTTAGGGTAGCGGACAATGAGCAGTTCTTC.

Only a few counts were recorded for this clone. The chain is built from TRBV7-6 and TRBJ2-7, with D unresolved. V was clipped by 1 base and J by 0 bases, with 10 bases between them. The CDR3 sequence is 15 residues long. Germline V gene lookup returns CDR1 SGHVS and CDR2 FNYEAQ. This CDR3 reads CASSLGSRLSYEQYF. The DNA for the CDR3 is TGTGCCAGCAGCTTAGGGTCGCGACTCTCCTACGAGCAGTACTTC.